The T cell receptor beta chain under discussion was sequenced for a study of blood T cell repertoires in COVID-19. In assigning cohorts, the study relied on participant-reported clinical history. Cohort 3 recovery required two negative PCRs, clearance, or symptom resolution. The CDR3 totals 16 residues. V gave up 5 bases and J gave up 4 bases; unmatched junction bases: 10. Germline V gene data show CDR1 as MNHEY and CDR2 as SMNVEV (reference sequence). Sequenced by immunoSEQ multiplex PCR; TCRdb stores in-frame clones only, minus some. The table includes roughly 180,000 clones, about 84% detected once.

This sequence joins TRBV27 and TRBJ2-7; 11 bases fit TRBD2. Sequenced input: PBMCs or T cells enriched from blood (not recorded which). This sequence was found in a woman in her thirties who had recovered from COVID-19. CDR3 in amino acids: CASSPYIAGGNYEQYF. In nucleotides, the CDR3 is TGTGCCAGCAGTCCATACATAGCGGGAGGGAATTACGAGCAGTACTTC.